Each of the 15 T cell receptor beta chains below was sequenced from the same sample in a study of technical replicates of blood from a few donors. Only in-frame clones appear in the TCRdb table, and some are missing; sequencing was by immunoSEQ multiplex PCR. The sample lists about 73,000 clones; about 92% were seen once. Sequencing was done on a sample of T cells isolated from PBMCs. These receptors originate from a human donor in good health.

The rearrangement links TRBV28 to TRBJ2-3; the D gene is possibly TRBD2 (6 bases). Trimming left V 7 bases short and J 6 bases short, with 20 bases between. From germline, CDR1 is MDHEN and CDR2 SYDVKM. The CDR3 totals 15 residues. The CDR3 region has the DNA TGTGCCAGCACTCCCTGGGAGGCCCATTCGGATACGCAGTATTTT. It translates to CASTPWEAHSDTQYF. The complete variable domain, with remaining parts taken from reference TRBV28 and TRBJ2-3, reads DVKVTQSSRYLVKRTGEKVFLECVQDMDHENMFWYRQDPGLGLRLIYFSYDVKMKEKGDIPEGYSVSREKKERFSLILESASTNQTSMYLCASTPWEAHSDTQYFGPGTRLTVL.

The chain carries TRBV6-1 and TRBJ2-1; possible D gene TRBD1, 7 bases. The ends were cut back, 2 bases at V and 9 bases at J, with 14 bases in the middle. Germline CDR1 and CDR2: MNHNS and SASEGT. The CDR3 extends over 14 amino acids. The CDR3, as DNA: TGTGCCAGCAGTGAAATGGTTCAGGGGGGTGAGCAGTTCTTC. Its protein is CASSEMVQGGEQFF.

V is TRBV20-1 and J is TRBJ2-3; no definite D call. Trimming took 7 bases from V and 3 from J, leaving 5 bases between them. This CDR3 has 10 residues. Germline CDR1 DFQATT, CDR2 SNEGSKA (reference sequence). The CDR3 DNA reads TGCAGTGGGCAGACAGATACGCAGTATTTT. Amino acids: CSGQTDTQYF.

The chain uses TRBV28 and TRBJ2-1, with D possibly being TRBD2 (6 bases). The CDR3 is 12 amino acids. Germline V CDR1 and CDR2: MDHEN, SYDVKM. The CDR3 loop is CASPGSNNEQFF. The CDR3 DNA sequence: TGTGCTTCTCCCGGGAGCAACAATGAGCAGTTCTTC. The complete variable domain, with remaining parts taken from reference TRBV28 and TRBJ2-1, reads DVKVTQSSRYLVKRTGEKVFLECVQDMDHENMFWYRQDPGLGLRLIYFSYDVKMKEKGDIPEGYSVSREKKERFSLILESASTNQTSMYLCASPGSNNEQFFGPGTRLTVL.

V usage is TRBV29-1 and J usage is TRBJ1-2; TRBD1 agrees at 10 bases. CDR1 and CDR2 from the germline V gene are SQVTM and ANQGSEA. V shed 6 bases, J shed 3 bases, and the junction held 7 bases outside the gene matches. The CDR3 loop spans 14 amino acids. The CDR3 loop is CSVASGQGDYGYTF. CDR3 bases: TGCAGCGTGGCATCTGGACAGGGGGACTATGGCTACACCTTC.

The rearrangement links TRBV5-6 to TRBJ1-2; D possibly corresponds to TRBD1 (5 bases). Trimming stripped 0 bases from V and 7 bases from J, with 16 bases between. Per germline, CDR1 SGHDT and CDR2 YYEEEE. The CDR3 extends over 15 amino acids. The CDR3 DNA reads as TGTGCCAGCAGCTTGGCCGGGACGGGGGAACTTGGCTACACCTTC. Encoded protein: CASSLAGTGELGYTF.

The V gene is TRBV28, the J gene TRBJ1-1, with D uncertain. Trimming took 6 bases from V and 3 from J, leaving 17 bases between them. The CDR3 has 15 residues. The germline V gene encodes CDR1 MDHEN and CDR2 SYDVKM. The CDR3 DNA reads as TGTGCCAGCAGCTCTTTCGAGGCTCGTGACACTGAAGCTTTCTTT. It translates to CASSSFEARDTEAFF. The whole variable domain, remainder taken from reference TRBV28 and TRBJ1-1, is DVKVTQSSRYLVKRTGEKVFLECVQDMDHENMFWYRQDPGLGLRLIYFSYDVKMKEKGDIPEGYSVSREKKERFSLILESASTNQTSMYLCASSSFEARDTEAFFGQGTRLTVV.

The gene calls are TRBV10-1 and TRBJ2-3; no firm D call. Germline V gene data show CDR1 as WNHNN and CDR2 as SYGVQD (reference sequence). Between the trimmed V and J ends, which lost 2 bases and 2 bases, there was a span of 11 bases. This CDR3 has 15 residues. CDR3 DNA: TGCGCCAGCAGTGAGGGTGGGCCGTTCACAGATACGCAGTATTTT. Protein: CASSEGGPFTDTQYF.

The gene calls are TRBV5-6 and TRBJ1-2; D is perhaps TRBD1 (6 bases). V was trimmed by 5 bases and J by 4 bases, leaving 18 bases between them. CDR1 is SGHDT and CDR2 is YYEEEE in the germline V gene. The CDR3 spans 15 residues. CDR3 nucleotides: TGTGCCAGCAGGGGCCCTCTTACAGGGACCTATGGCTACACCTTC. Translating gives CASRGPLTGTYGYTF.

The rearrangement links TRBV28 to TRBJ2-7, with D perhaps matching TRBD2 (5 bases). The CDR3 has 15 residues. The ends were cut back, 4 bases at V and 0 bases at J, with 13 bases in the middle. CDR1 MDHEN and CDR2 SYDVKM come from the germline V gene. The CDR3 nucleotides read TGTGCCAGCAGTTATTCTCCGGGGAACTCCTACGAGCAGTACTTC. This gives the protein CASSYSPGNSYEQYF. Full variable domain (remainder filled in from reference TRBV28 and TRBJ2-7): DVKVTQSSRYLVKRTGEKVFLECVQDMDHENMFWYRQDPGLGLRLIYFSYDVKMKEKGDIPEGYSVSREKKERFSLILESASTNQTSMYLCASSYSPGNSYEQYFGPGTRLTVT.

The chain joins TRBV6-1 to TRBJ2-7; TRBD2 aligns across 8 bases. Per germline, CDR1 MNHNS and CDR2 SASEGT. The CDR3 has 14 residues. The junction had 7 bases not matched to a gene; V was cut back by 5 bases and J by 4 bases. In nucleotides, the CDR3 is TGTGCCAGCAGTCGCACGGGAGGGCCGTACGAGCAGTACTTC. It specifies CASSRTGGPYEQYF.

The rearrangement joins TRBV13 to TRBJ2-1; tentative D call: TRBD2 (6 bases). Deletions cut 5 bases from V and 4 bases from J, with 21 bases between. This CDR3 contains 17 residues. The germline V gene has CDR1 PRHDT and CDR2 FYEKMQ (reference sequence). CDR3 residues: CASSPTAGTGGYNEQFF. The CDR3, as DNA: TGTGCCAGCAGCCCGACCGCCGGGACCGGGGGTTACAATGAGCAGTTCTTC.

The chain joins TRBV4-1 to TRBJ1-1, with 7 bases that match TRBD1. The CDR3 is made up of 15 amino acids. Germline V gene lookup returns CDR1 MGHRA and CDR2 YSYEKL. The junction had 5 bases not matched to a gene; V was cut back by 4 bases and J by 0 bases. As DNA, the CDR3 is TGCGCCAGCAGCCTTCCGACAGGGATGAACACTGAAGCTTTCTTT. It is translated as CASSLPTGMNTEAFF.

This clone has only one observation. This sequence joins TRBV7-2 and TRBJ1-1; the D gene is possibly TRBD1 (6 bases). CDR1 is SGHTA and CDR2 is FQGNSA in the germline V gene. CDR3 length equals 17 residues. V lost 2 bases, J lost 5 bases, and 21 bases lay in between. In DNA form, the CDR3 reads TGTGCCAGCAGCTTATGGGTTGGGACACGCCGTCGGACTGAAGCTTTCTTT. It is translated as CASSLWVGTRRRTEAFF. Based on the CDR3 plus reference TRBV7-2 and TRBJ1-1, the full variable domain is GAGVSQSPSNKVTEKGKDVELRCDPISGHTALYWYRQSLGQGLEFLIYFQGNSAPDKSGLPSDRFSAERTGGSVSTLTIQRTQQEDSAVYLCASSLWVGTRRRTEAFFGQGTRLTVV.

The chain couples TRBV13 to TRBJ1-5; TRBD1 is a possible D gene (5 bases). V was cut by 5 bases and J by 4 bases, with 12 bases left in between. Germline CDR1 reads PRHDT; CDR2 reads FYEKMQ (reference sequence). The CDR3 is made up of 14 amino acids. CDR3 sequence: CASSVSGTNQPQHF. The CDR3 nucleotides are TGTGCCAGCAGCGTATCGGGGACTAATCAGCCCCAGCATTTT. Combining the CDR3 with reference TRBV13 and TRBJ1-5 gives the whole variable domain AAGVIQSPRHLIKEKRETATLKCYPIPRHDTVYWYQQGPGQDPQFLISFYEKMQSDKGSIPDRFSAQQFSDYHSELNMSSLELGDSALYFCASSVSGTNQPQHFGDGTRLSIL.